This TCR beta chain was sequenced during a study of cytomegalovirus exposure and HLA in healthy donors. Study-wide results and caveats: Sequencing likely caused a cluster of highly shared sequence variants.

In the case of this clone: Antigen specificity is unknown.

PCR employed 60 Vbeta and 13 Jbeta primers. Authors' data handling: In a later analysis, about 11 million of 83 million or so unique beta chains occurred in at least two donors. Repertoires were generated with immunoSEQ multiplex PCR, while TCRdb's copy carries only in-frame clones and drops some. The V and J calls and clone size are taken from that table; D and trimming were inferred from the DNA. Among 190,000 or so clones listed, around 83% were seen once. The CDR3 is 16 residues long. Unmatched junction bases numbered 11, after V lost 6 bases and J lost 3 bases. Germline-derived CDR1 and CDR2 are LNHDA and SQIVND (reference sequence).

This clonotype originated in a man over 45 in good health and CMV-seronegative. The gene calls are TRBV19 and TRBJ2-3, with 8 positions matching TRBD1. The sequenced sample was PBMCs. The chain's CDR3 is CASSTGQGSRTDTQYF. The DNA of the CDR3 is TGTGCCAGTAGCACCGGACAGGGAAGTCGAACAGATACGCAGTATTTT.